This TCR beta chain is drawn from a study of monozygotic twins with inflammatory bowel disease. Findings and caveats of the study: Healthy co-twins had higher TCRbeta inverse Simpson diversity than their IBD twins.

Concerning this clonotype: Its antigen is unknown.

The CDR3 loop spans 13 amino acids. Germline V gene lookup returns CDR1 MNHEY and CDR2 SVGAGI. TCR libraries each used around 3,500 ng of total RNA. For both chains, the TCRalpha and TCRbeta cDNA went through two nested PCRs of roughly 15 and 9 cycles. Each CDR3 protein gets one entry in TCRdb, which reprocessed the 5' RACE reads and gives no DNA. The repertoire shows around 210,000 distinct CDR3 sequences; the top ten hold around 7.7%. The TCR was taken from a human donor with ulcerative colitis or Crohn's disease, or a healthy co-twin of an affected twin (not recorded which). Source material: blood. The J gene is TRBJ1-2, the V gene TRBV6-5. The chain's CDR3 is CASRQGRSYGYTF.